The 5 T cell receptor beta chains below were found in one sample sequenced in a study of identical twins. TCRdb processed the 5' RACE reads anew with MiXCR; each CDR3 protein has one entry. The sample includes hundreds of thousands of distinct CDR3 sequences, 9% to 15% seen only once; the top ten take 7.2%. This sample was also put to use in a study of yellow fever vaccine responses in identical twins.

The specimen sequenced was CD8+ T cells sorted from blood. These receptors all stem from a woman aged 18 to 35 in good health.

V and J are TRBV4-1 and TRBJ2-1; TRBD2 agrees at 8 bases. The CDR3 has 17 amino acids. Germline lookup yields CDR1 MGHRA and CDR2 YSYEKL. With 0 bases clipped from V and 5 bases from J, the junction kept 9 bases outside the gene matches. CDR3 sequence (DNA): TGCGCCAGCAGCCAAGATCTTGGAGCGGGGGCGGACAATGAGCAGTTCTTC. Amino acid sequence: CASSQDLGAGADNEQFF.

Many counts were recorded for this clonotype. The chain is built from TRBV15 and TRBJ2-1; 10 nucleotides agree with TRBD2. With 5 bases clipped from V and 4 bases from J, the junction kept 5 bases outside the gene matches. The CDR3 covers 15 residues. The V gene's germline CDR1 is LNHNV and CDR2 YYDKDF (reference sequence). The CDR3 spells CATSPPGLAYNEQFF. The CDR3 region has the DNA TGTGCCACCAGCCCCCCGGGACTAGCGTACAATGAGCAGTTCTTC.

The rearrangement uses TRBV28 and TRBJ2-1; 10 nucleotides line up with TRBD2. The CDR3 consists of 14 residues. The germline V gene has CDR1 MDHEN and CDR2 SYDVKM. Germline trimming cut 7 bases from V and 8 bases from J; bases unmatched to any gene: 8. DNA of the CDR3: TGTGCCAGCACCCTAGCGGGGGCTAGAGATGAGCAGTTCTTC. Amino acid sequence: CASTLAGARDEQFF.

Ten or more counts support this clonotype. The chain is built from TRBV12-3 or TRBV12-4 and TRBJ2-1, with TRBD2 identical over 8 bases. The CDR3 loop spans 14 amino acids. The ends lost 6 bases at V and 2 bases at J; junction bases unmatched: 3. CDR3 sequence reads: CASRVAGTYNEQFF. DNA for the CDR3: TGTGCCAGCAGGGTAGCGGGAACCTACAATGAGCAGTTCTTC.

A remark on this clonotype: One end of the junction is discordant with germline, which a read error may explain. The V call is TRBV6-5, the J call TRBJ2-5, with TRBD1 matching over 10 bases. CDR1 is MNHEY, CDR2 SVGAGI, per germline. CDR3 size: 18 residues. The CDR3 spells CASIYSLPGQGMEKTQYF. In DNA, the CDR3 is TGTGCCAGCATTTACTCTCTTCCGGGACAGGGGATGGAGAAGACCCAGTACTTC.